This TCR beta chain derives from a study of cytomegalovirus exposure and HLA in healthy donors. The PCR ran on 60 Vbeta and 13 Jbeta primers. Generated by immunoSEQ multiplex PCR, the TCRdb table keeps only in-frame clones and is missing some. The sample has over 250,000 clones, around 65% seen once. Looked up from germline, CDR1 is ENHRY and CDR2 is SYGVKD. The germline V and J ends were trimmed by 2 bases and 2 bases, with 10 bases remaining between them. This CDR3 region has 14 residues. Study findings and constraints: Later analysis indicated greater clonal expansion among HLA-associated TCR beta chains than among equally common other chains.

As concerns this clone: Antigen unknown.

The sequencing input was PBMCs. This TCR derives from a female donor in good health and CMV-seronegative. The V gene is TRBV10-3, the J gene TRBJ2-7; D call uncertain. The CDR3 region is CAISENSRPYEQYF. The CDR3 nucleotides read TGTGCCATCAGTGAGAATAGTCGCCCCTACGAGCAGTACTTC.